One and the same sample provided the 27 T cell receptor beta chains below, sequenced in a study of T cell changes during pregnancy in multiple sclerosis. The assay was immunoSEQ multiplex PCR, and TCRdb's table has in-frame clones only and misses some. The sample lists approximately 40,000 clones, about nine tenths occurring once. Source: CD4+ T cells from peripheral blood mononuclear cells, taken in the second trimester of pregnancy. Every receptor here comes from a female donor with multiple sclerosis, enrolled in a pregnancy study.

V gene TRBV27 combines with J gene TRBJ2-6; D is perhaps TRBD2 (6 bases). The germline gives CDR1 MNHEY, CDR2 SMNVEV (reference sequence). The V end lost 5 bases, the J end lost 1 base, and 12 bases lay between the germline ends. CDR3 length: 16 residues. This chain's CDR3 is CASSPREWSGANVLTF. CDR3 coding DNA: TGTGCCAGCAGTCCCCGGGAGTGGTCTGGGGCCAACGTCCTGACTTTC.

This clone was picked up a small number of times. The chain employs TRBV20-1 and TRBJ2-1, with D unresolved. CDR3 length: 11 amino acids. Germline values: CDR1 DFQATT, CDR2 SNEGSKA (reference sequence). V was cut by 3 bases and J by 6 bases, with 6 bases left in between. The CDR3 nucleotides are TGCAGTGCTAGGACTCCCAATGAGCAGTTCTTC. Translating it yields CSARTPNEQFF.

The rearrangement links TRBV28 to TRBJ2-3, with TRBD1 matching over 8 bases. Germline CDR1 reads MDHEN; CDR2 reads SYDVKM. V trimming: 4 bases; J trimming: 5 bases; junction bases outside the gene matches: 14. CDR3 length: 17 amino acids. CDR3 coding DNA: TGTGCCAGCAGTTCTCTTCCGGGACAGGAGACCGGAGATACGCAGTATTTT. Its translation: CASSSLPGQETGDTQYF.

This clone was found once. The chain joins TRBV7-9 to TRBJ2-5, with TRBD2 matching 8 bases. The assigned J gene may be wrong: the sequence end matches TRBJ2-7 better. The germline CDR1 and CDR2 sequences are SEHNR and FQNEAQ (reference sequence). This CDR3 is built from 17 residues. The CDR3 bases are TGTGCCAGCAGTCTAAGGTCAGCGGGAGTAGGGTCCTACGAGCAGTACTTC. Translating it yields CASSLRSAGVGSYEQYF.

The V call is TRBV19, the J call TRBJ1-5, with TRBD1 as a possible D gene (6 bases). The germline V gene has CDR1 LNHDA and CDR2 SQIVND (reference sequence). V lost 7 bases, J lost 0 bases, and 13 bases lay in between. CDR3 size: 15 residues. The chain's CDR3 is CASKQGGNSNQPQHF. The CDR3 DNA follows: TGTGCCAGTAAACAGGGTGGGAATAGCAATCAGCCCCAGCATTTT.

The CDR3 protein is CASSKAGQGTDTQYF. As DNA, the CDR3 is TGTGCCAGTAGTAAAGCAGGACAGGGGACAGATACGCAGTATTTT. This sequence joins TRBV19 and TRBJ2-3; 9 bases are a match to TRBD1. CDR3 size: 15 residues. V trimming: 4 bases; J trimming: 3 bases; junction bases outside the gene matches: 5. CDR1 is LNHDA, CDR2 SQIVND, per germline (reference sequence).

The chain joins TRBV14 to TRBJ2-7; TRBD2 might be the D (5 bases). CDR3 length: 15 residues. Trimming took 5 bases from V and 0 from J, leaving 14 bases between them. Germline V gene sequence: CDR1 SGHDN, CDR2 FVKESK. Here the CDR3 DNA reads TGTGCCAGCAGCTCCTGGACTGATCTCTCCTACGAGCAGTACTTC. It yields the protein CASSSWTDLSYEQYF. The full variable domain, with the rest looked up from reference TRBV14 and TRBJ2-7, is EAGVTQFPSHSVIEKGQTVTLRCDPISGHDNLYWYRRVMGKEIKFLLHFVKESKQDESGMPNNRFLAERTGGTYSTLKVQPAELEDSGVYFCASSSWTDLSYEQYFGPGTRLTVT.

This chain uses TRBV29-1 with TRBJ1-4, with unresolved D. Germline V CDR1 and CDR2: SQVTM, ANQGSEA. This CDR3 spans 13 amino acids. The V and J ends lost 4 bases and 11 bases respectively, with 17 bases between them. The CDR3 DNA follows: TGCAGCGTTGGTGATGCAGAGGCGGGGAAACTGTTTTTT. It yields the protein CSVGDAEAGKLFF.

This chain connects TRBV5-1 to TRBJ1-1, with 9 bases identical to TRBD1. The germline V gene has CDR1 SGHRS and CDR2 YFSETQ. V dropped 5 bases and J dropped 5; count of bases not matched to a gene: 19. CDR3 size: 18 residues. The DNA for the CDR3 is TGCGCCAGCAGTCGGGATATGATTGGCGACAGGGGGGGGACTGAAGCTTTCTTT. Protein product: CASSRDMIGDRGGTEAFF.

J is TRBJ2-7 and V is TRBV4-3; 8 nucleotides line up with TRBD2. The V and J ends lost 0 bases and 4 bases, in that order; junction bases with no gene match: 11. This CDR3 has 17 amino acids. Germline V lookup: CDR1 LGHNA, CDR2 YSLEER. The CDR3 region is CASSQDATSGNVYEQYF. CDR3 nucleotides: TGCGCCAGCAGCCAAGATGCAACTAGCGGAAATGTATACGAGCAGTACTTC.

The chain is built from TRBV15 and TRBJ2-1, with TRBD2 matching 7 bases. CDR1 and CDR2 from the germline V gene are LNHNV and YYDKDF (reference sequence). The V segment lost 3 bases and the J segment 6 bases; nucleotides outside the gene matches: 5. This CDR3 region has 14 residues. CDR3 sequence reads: CATSRTSRINEQFF. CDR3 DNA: TGTGCCACCAGCAGGACTAGCCGTATCAATGAGCAGTTCTTC.

CDR3 amino acids: CASQLGSGDYGYTF. The CDR3 nucleotides read TGCGCCAGCCAGCTTGGATCAGGGGACTATGGCTACACCTTC. V gene TRBV5-1 combines with J gene TRBJ1-2; perhaps TRBD1 as D (6 bases). CDR3 length equals 14 residues. Germline assignment: CDR1 SGHRS and CDR2 YFSETQ. Trimming removed 7 bases from V and 3 bases from J, with 16 bases in between. The full variable domain, completed using reference TRBV5-1 and TRBJ1-2, is KAGVTQTPRYLIKTRGQQVTLSCSPISGHRSVSWYQQTPGQGLQFLFEYFSETQRNKGNFPGRFSGRQFSNSRSEMNVSTLELGDSALYLCASQLGSGDYGYTFGSGTRLTVV.

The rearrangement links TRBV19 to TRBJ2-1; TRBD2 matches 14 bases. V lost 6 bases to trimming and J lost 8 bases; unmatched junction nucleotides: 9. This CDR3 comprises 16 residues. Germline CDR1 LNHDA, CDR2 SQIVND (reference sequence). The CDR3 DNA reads TGTGCCAGTAGCAGACGCGCGACTAGCGGGAGGGATGAGCAGTTCTTC. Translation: CASSRRATSGRDEQFF.

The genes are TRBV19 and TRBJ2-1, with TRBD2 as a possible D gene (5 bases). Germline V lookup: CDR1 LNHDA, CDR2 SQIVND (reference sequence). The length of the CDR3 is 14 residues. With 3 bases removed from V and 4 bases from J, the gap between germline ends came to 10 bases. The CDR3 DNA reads TGTGCCAGTAGTATCAGCGGACCTTACAATGAGCAGTTCTTC. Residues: CASSISGPYNEQFF. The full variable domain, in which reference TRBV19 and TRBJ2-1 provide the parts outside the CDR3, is DGGITQSPKYLFRKEGQNVTLSCEQNLNHDAMYWYRQDPGQGLRLIYYSQIVNDFQKGDIAEGYSVSREKKESFPLTVTSAQKNPTAFYLCASSISGPYNEQFFGPGTRLTVL.

CDR3 sequence: CASSLLVGAGELFF. The CDR3 DNA reads as TGTGCCAGCAGTTTACTTGTAGGGGCCGGGGAGCTGTTTTTT. This chain connects TRBV27 to TRBJ2-2, with D possibly TRBD1 on 5 matching bases. The germline V and J ends were trimmed by 2 bases and 6 bases, with 10 bases remaining between them. This CDR3 contains 14 residues. Germline V lookup: CDR1 MNHEY, CDR2 SMNVEV (reference sequence).

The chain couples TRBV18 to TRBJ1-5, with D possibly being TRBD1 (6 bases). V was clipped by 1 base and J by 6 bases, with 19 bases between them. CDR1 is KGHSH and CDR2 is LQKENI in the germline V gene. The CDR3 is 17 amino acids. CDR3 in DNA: TGTGCCAGCTCACCACGGGGGACAACTGGAGGAATTCAGCCCCAGCATTTT. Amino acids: CASSPRGTTGGIQPQHF.

CDR3 amino acids: CASSERAGGSYNEQFF. The CDR3 bases are TGTGCCAGCAGCGAACGAGCGGGAGGCTCCTACAATGAGCAGTTCTTC. This rearrangement joins TRBV7-9 to TRBJ2-1, with 9 bases fitting TRBD2. CDR3 length equals 16 residues. V shed 5 bases, J shed 0 bases, and the junction held 5 bases outside the gene matches. Looked up from germline, CDR1 is SEHNR and CDR2 is FQNEAQ (reference sequence).

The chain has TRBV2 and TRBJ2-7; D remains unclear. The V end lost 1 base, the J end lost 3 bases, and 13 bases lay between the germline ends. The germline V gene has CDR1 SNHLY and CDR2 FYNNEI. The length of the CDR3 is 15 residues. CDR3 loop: CASSEGRSRNYEQYF. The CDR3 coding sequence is TGTGCCAGCAGTGAAGGTAGGAGCAGAAACTACGAGCAGTACTTC.

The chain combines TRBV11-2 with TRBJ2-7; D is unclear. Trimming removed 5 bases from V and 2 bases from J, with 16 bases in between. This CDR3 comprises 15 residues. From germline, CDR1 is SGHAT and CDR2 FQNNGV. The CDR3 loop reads CASSRGPLPTYEQYF. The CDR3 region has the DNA TGTGCCAGCAGCCGAGGTCCGCTGCCTACCTACGAGCAGTACTTC.

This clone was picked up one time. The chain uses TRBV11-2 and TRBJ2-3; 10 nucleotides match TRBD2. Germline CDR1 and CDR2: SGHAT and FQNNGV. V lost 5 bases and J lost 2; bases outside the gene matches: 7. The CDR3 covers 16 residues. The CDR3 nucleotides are TGTGCCAGCAGCGAAAAGACTAGCGGGTTCACAGATACGCAGTATTTT. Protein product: CASSEKTSGFTDTQYF.

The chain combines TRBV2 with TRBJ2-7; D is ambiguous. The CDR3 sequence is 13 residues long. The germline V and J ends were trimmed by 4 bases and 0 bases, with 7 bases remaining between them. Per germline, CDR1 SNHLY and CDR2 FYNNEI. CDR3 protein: CASSVTGSYEQYF. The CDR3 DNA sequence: TGTGCCAGCAGTGTCACGGGCTCCTACGAGCAGTACTTC.

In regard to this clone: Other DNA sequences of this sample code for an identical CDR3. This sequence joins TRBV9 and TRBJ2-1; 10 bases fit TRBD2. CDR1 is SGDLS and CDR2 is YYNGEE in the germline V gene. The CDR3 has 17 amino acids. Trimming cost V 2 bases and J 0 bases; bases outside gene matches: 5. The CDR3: CASSVSAGGLSYNEQFF. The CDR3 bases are TGTGCCAGCAGCGTTTCAGCGGGAGGGCTCTCCTACAATGAGCAGTTCTTC.

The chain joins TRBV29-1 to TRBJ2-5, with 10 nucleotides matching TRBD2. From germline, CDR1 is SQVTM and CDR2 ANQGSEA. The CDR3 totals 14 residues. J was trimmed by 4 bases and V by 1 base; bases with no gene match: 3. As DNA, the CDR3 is TGCAGCGTTGAAGCTAGCGGGAGTGGAGAGACCCAGTACTTC. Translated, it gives CSVEASGSGETQYF.

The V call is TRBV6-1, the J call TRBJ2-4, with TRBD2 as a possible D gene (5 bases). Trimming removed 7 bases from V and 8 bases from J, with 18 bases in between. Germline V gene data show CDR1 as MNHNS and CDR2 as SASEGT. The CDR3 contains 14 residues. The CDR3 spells CASTAGPSGDIQYF. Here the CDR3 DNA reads TGTGCCAGCACTGCCGGGCCCTCCGGGGACATTCAGTACTTC.

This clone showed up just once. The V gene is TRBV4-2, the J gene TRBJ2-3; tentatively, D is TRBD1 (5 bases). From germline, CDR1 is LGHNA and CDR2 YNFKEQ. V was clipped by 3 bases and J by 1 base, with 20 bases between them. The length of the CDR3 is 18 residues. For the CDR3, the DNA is TGTGCCAGCAGCCAGGCCAGGGCCCCAGCTCGGGGCACAGATACGCAGTATTTT. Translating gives CASSQARAPARGTDTQYF.

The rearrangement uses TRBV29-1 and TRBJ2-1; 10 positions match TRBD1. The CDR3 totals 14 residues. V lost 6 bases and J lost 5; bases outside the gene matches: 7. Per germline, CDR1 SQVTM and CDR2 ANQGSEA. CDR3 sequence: CSVEDRGVDNEQFF. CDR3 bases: TGCAGCGTCGAGGACAGGGGGGTCGACAATGAGCAGTTCTTC.

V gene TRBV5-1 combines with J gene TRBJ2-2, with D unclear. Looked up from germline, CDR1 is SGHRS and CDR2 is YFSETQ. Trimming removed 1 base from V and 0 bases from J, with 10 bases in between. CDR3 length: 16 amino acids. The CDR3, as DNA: TGCGCCAGCAGCTTGACAAGCAGGCCGAACACCGGGGAGCTGTTTTTT. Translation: CASSLTSRPNTGELFF.